This record concerns one T cell receptor beta chain sequence. This sample is part of a study of blood T cell repertoires in COVID-19. Study overall: Some COVID-19 samples were acute and others convalescent; all came from the United States, Italy and Spain.

Sequenced by immunoSEQ multiplex PCR; TCRdb stores in-frame clones only, minus some. The sample shows 65,000 or so clones, roughly 80% of them seen only once. The receptor's source is a human donor in a cohort sampled during active COVID-19. Material: peripheral blood.

The CDR3 here is CASSPVTGADTEAFF. Written as DNA, the CDR3 is TGCGCCAGCAGCCCGGTGACAGGGGCCGACACTGAAGCTTTCTTT. The chain links TRBV5-1 to TRBJ1-1, with 8 bases lining up with TRBD1. This CDR3 spans 15 amino acids. Germline CDR1 and CDR2: SGHRS and YFSETQ. The trim removed 4 bases at V and 3 bases at J, leaving 8 bases unmatched.